These T cell receptor beta chains were read from a single sample in a study of OX40 agonist ivuxolimab in advanced cancers. Assay used: immunoSEQ multiplex PCR; TCRdb lists only in-frame clones, some missing. The table includes about 76,000 clones, 85% detected once. The material was CD4+ or CD8+ T cells sorted from blood, obtained in a trial of the OX40 agonist ivuxolimab. Receptors were obtained from an adult with an advanced solid tumor such as melanoma, head and neck, liver or kidney cancer. CDR3s include the opening cysteine and the closing phenylalanine or tryptophan. The D gene is left open where the match is weak. Size is stated for part of the rows, as once, few or many counts, or as a class when the clone is expanded.

CDR3 protein: CASSSGSQETQYF
CDR3 DNA: TGTGCCAGCAGCTCCGGGTCCCAAGAGACCCAGTACTTC
V gene: TRBV6-1
J gene: TRBJ2-5
clone size: -
D gene: -

CDR3 protein: CASSHKQGPLGELFF
CDR3 DNA: TGTGCCAGCAGCCATAAACAGGGCCCCCTAGGGGAGCTGTTTTTT
V gene: TRBV4-2
J gene: TRBJ2-2
clone size: -
D gene: -

CDR3 protein: CASNGRINQPQHF
CDR3 DNA: TGTGCCAGCAACGGACGGATTAATCAGCCCCAGCATTTT
V gene: TRBV19
J gene: TRBJ1-5
clone size: -
D gene: -

CDR3 protein: CASSVISGELPEQFF
CDR3 DNA: TGTGCCAGTAGTGTCATTAGCGGGGAACTTCCAGAGCAGTTCTTC
V gene: TRBV19
J gene: TRBJ2-1
clone size: -
D gene: TRBD2

CDR3 protein: CASSPVRDRGLEQYF
CDR3 DNA: TGTGCCAGCAGTCCGGTCCGGGACAGGGGGCTCGAGCAGTACTTC
V gene: TRBV27
J gene: TRBJ2-7
clone size: -
D gene: TRBD1

CDR3 protein: CASGLVLGRFSYEQYF
CDR3 DNA: TGTGCTAGTGGTTTGGTACTAGGCAGGTTCTCCTACGAGCAGTACTTC
V gene: TRBV12-5
J gene: TRBJ2-7
clone size: once
D gene: -

CDR3 protein: CASSQGGSTDTQYF
CDR3 DNA: TGCGCCAGCAGCCAAGGAGGTAGCACAGATACGCAGTATTTT
V gene: TRBV4-3
J gene: TRBJ2-3
clone size: -
D gene: -

CDR3 protein: CASSYADLTYEQYF
CDR3 DNA: TGTGCCAGCAGTTACGCCGACCTTACCTACGAGCAGTACTTC
V gene: TRBV6-5
J gene: TRBJ2-7
clone size: few
D gene: -

CDR3 protein: CASSQRQGYEQYF
CDR3 DNA: TGTGCCAGCAGCCAAAGACAGGGGTACGAGCAGTACTTC
V gene: TRBV7-9
J gene: TRBJ2-7
clone size: once
D gene: TRBD1

CDR3 protein: CASSLAGTGGMEKLFF
CDR3 DNA: TGTGCCAGCAGCTTAGCAGGGACAGGGGGGATGGAAAAACTGTTTTTT
V gene: TRBV11-2
J gene: TRBJ1-4
clone size: -
D gene: TRBD1

CDR3 protein: CASSGGLAETQYF
CDR3 DNA: TGTGCCAGCAGCGGGGGGTTGGCAGAGACCCAGTACTTC
V gene: TRBV5-6
J gene: TRBJ2-5
clone size: -
D gene: -

CDR3 protein: CAARGRGVFNEQFF
CDR3 DNA: TGTGCCGCAAGGGGGCGGGGGGTCTTCAATGAGCAGTTCTTC
V gene: TRBV10-3
J gene: TRBJ2-1
clone size: -
D gene: -

CDR3 protein: CASSLEVAGGLFLRYNEQFF
CDR3 DNA: TGTGCCAGCAGCTTAGAGGTGGCGGGAGGGTTATTTTTACGGTACAATGAGCAGTTCTTC
V gene: TRBV11-3
J gene: TRBJ2-1
clone size: few
D gene: TRBD2

CDR3 protein: CASSQGQADNEKLFF
CDR3 DNA: TGTGCCAGCAGCCAGGGACAGGCGGATAATGAAAAACTGTTTTTT
V gene: TRBV4-2
J gene: TRBJ1-4
clone size: once
D gene: TRBD1

CDR3 protein: CATSWTGRGDGNSPLHF
CDR3 DNA: TGTGCCACCTCCTGGACAGGGAGGGGCGATGGGAATTCACCCCTCCACTTT
V gene: TRBV27
J gene: TRBJ1-6
clone size: -
D gene: TRBD1

CDR3 protein: CASSLDREDTQYF
CDR3 DNA: TGTGCCAGCAGCTTAGACAGGGAAGATACGCAGTATTTT
V gene: TRBV7-3
J gene: TRBJ2-3
clone size: -
D gene: TRBD1

CDR3 protein: CASGQNLHF
CDR3 DNA: TGTGCCAGCGGGCAAAACCTCCACTTT
V gene: TRBV6-6
J gene: TRBJ1-6
clone size: -
D gene: -

CDR3 protein: CATSRGRVSGANVLTF
CDR3 DNA: TGTGCCACCAGCAGAGGCAGGGTCTCTGGGGCCAACGTCCTGACTTTC
V gene: TRBV15
J gene: TRBJ2-6
clone size: -
D gene: -

CDR3 protein: CASSVNPGEVTEAFF
CDR3 DNA: TGTGCCAGCAGCGTAAATCCAGGGGAGGTCACTGAAGCTTTCTTT
V gene: TRBV9
J gene: TRBJ1-1
clone size: few
D gene: -

CDR3 protein: CASSPEGRYGTQYF
CDR3 DNA: TGCGCCAGCAGCCCCGAAGGCCGTTATGGGACCCAGTACTTC
V gene: TRBV5-1
J gene: TRBJ2-5
clone size: -
D gene: -

CDR3 protein: CASSRRGGNQPQHF
CDR3 DNA: TGTGCCAGCAGCCGACGTGGGGGCAATCAGCCCCAGCATTTT
V gene: TRBV7-2
J gene: TRBJ1-5
clone size: -
D gene: -

CDR3 protein: CASMEGRSRSNQPQHF
CDR3 DNA: TGTGCCAGCATGGAGGGGAGGAGTAGAAGCAATCAGCCCCAGCATTTT
V gene: TRBV2
J gene: TRBJ1-5
clone size: -
D gene: -

CDR3 protein: CASSVDLFQADTQYF
CDR3 DNA: TGTGCCAGCAGCGTAGATCTGTTCCAGGCAGATACGCAGTATTTT
V gene: TRBV9
J gene: TRBJ2-3
clone size: -
D gene: -

CDR3 protein: CASSQLTPLGTDTQYF
CDR3 DNA: TGCGCCAGCAGCCAACTAACGCCCTTGGGAACAGATACGCAGTATTTT
V gene: TRBV4-3
J gene: TRBJ2-3
clone size: -
D gene: -

CDR3 protein: CASRQDDYEQYF
CDR3 DNA: TGTGCCAGCAGACAAGACGACTACGAGCAGTACTTC
V gene: TRBV7-9
J gene: TRBJ2-7
clone size: -
D gene: -

CDR3 protein: CASSGSRGQSYEQYF
CDR3 DNA: TGTGCCAGCAGCGGCTCAAGGGGGCAGTCCTACGAGCAGTACTTC
V gene: TRBV7-9
J gene: TRBJ2-7
clone size: -
D gene: TRBD1

CDR3 protein: CASSLRDRVNTEAFF
CDR3 DNA: TGTGCCAGCAGCTTAAGGGACAGGGTAAACACTGAAGCTTTCTTT
V gene: TRBV11-3
J gene: TRBJ1-1
clone size: once
D gene: TRBD1

CDR3 protein: CASSMFSLLNQPQHF
CDR3 DNA: TGTGCCAGTAGTATGTTCAGCCTCCTCAATCAGCCCCAGCATTTT
V gene: TRBV19
J gene: TRBJ1-5
clone size: -
D gene: -

CDR3 protein: CASSPPRQGTGELFF
CDR3 DNA: TGTGCCAGCAGTCCCCCGCGGCAGGGAACCGGGGAGCTGTTTTTT
V gene: TRBV7-2
J gene: TRBJ2-2
clone size: -
D gene: -

CDR3 protein: CASSLARSSYEQYF
CDR3 DNA: TGTGCCAGCAGCCTAGCTAGGAGTTCCTACGAGCAGTACTTC
V gene: TRBV16
J gene: TRBJ2-7
clone size: -
D gene: -

CDR3 protein: CASSGGLAGGQEDTQYF
CDR3 DNA: TGTGCCAGCAGCGGTGGACTAGCGGGAGGGCAGGAAGATACGCAGTATTTT
V gene: TRBV9
J gene: TRBJ2-3
clone size: -
D gene: TRBD2

CDR3 protein: CASSLDMVYTEAFF
CDR3 DNA: TGTGCCAGCAGCTTAGATATGGTTTACACTGAAGCTTTCTTT
V gene: TRBV7-2
J gene: TRBJ1-1
clone size: -
D gene: -

CDR3 protein: CASRIGTVNTGELFF
CDR3 DNA: TGTGCCAGTAGAATCGGGACAGTCAACACCGGGGAGCTGTTTTTT
V gene: TRBV19
J gene: TRBJ2-2
clone size: -
D gene: TRBD1

CDR3 protein: CASSLGSSGNTDTQYF
CDR3 DNA: TGCGCCAGCAGCTTAGGATCTAGCGGAAACACAGATACGCAGTATTTT
V gene: TRBV5-1
J gene: TRBJ2-3
clone size: -
D gene: TRBD2

CDR3 protein: CASSPSVQASNTEAFF
CDR3 DNA: TGTGCCAGCTCACCCTCGGTGCAGGCCAGTAACACTGAAGCTTTCTTT
V gene: TRBV18
J gene: TRBJ1-1
clone size: -
D gene: -

CDR3 protein: CASSFHGNTEAFF
CDR3 DNA: TGTGCCAGCAGCTTTCATGGGAACACTGAAGCTTTCTTT
V gene: TRBV7-9
J gene: TRBJ1-1
clone size: -
D gene: -

CDR3 protein: CASSSTGGQRNTEAFF
CDR3 DNA: TGTGCCAGCAGTTCGACAGGGGGTCAAAGAAACACTGAAGCTTTCTTT
V gene: TRBV7-9
J gene: TRBJ1-1
clone size: -
D gene: TRBD1

CDR3 protein: CASSLVPRGIPNYEQYF
CDR3 DNA: TGTGCCAGCAGCTTGGTACCGCGCGGAATTCCGAACTACGAGCAGTACTTC
V gene: TRBV5-6
J gene: TRBJ2-7
clone size: -
D gene: -

CDR3 protein: CASSLAQLQYF
CDR3 DNA: TGTGCCAGCAGCTTAGCTCAGCTACAGTACTTC
V gene: TRBV11-2
J gene: TRBJ2-7
clone size: -
D gene: -

CDR3 protein: CASSWVAGANTGELFF
CDR3 DNA: TGTGCCAGCAGCTGGGTAGCGGGGGCCAACACCGGGGAGCTGTTTTTT
V gene: TRBV7-2
J gene: TRBJ2-2
clone size: few
D gene: TRBD2

CDR3 protein: CASRSQTPPTDTQYF
CDR3 DNA: TGTGCCAGTAGGTCCCAAACCCCCCCCACAGATACGCAGTATTTT
V gene: TRBV19
J gene: TRBJ2-3
clone size: -
D gene: -

CDR3 protein: CASSFGGWNTGELFF
CDR3 DNA: TGTGCCAGCAGCTTTGGGGGATGGAACACCGGGGAGCTGTTTTTT
V gene: TRBV7-2
J gene: TRBJ2-2
clone size: -
D gene: -

CDR3 protein: CASRIATEHTIYF
CDR3 DNA: TGTGCCAGCAGGATAGCGACGGAGCACACCATATATTTT
V gene: TRBV6-1
J gene: TRBJ1-3
clone size: -
D gene: -

CDR3 protein: CASSLGSAGSYEQYF
CDR3 DNA: TGCGCCAGCAGCTTGGGATCGGCCGGCTCCTACGAGCAGTACTTC
V gene: TRBV5-1
J gene: TRBJ2-7
clone size: -
D gene: -

CDR3 protein: CASSLDRENTEAFF
CDR3 DNA: TGTGCCAGCAGCTTGGACAGGGAGAACACTGAAGCTTTCTTT
V gene: TRBV7-2
J gene: TRBJ1-1
clone size: once
D gene: TRBD1

CDR3 protein: CASSYVAYNEAQHF
CDR3 DNA: TGTGCCAGCAGTTACGTGGCATATAACGAGGCCCAGCATTTT
V gene: TRBV6-6
J gene: TRBJ1-5
clone size: -
D gene: -

CDR3 protein: CASSLEASVNTEAFF
CDR3 DNA: TGTGCCAGCAGCTTAGAAGCATCGGTGAACACTGAAGCTTTCTTT
V gene: TRBV13
J gene: TRBJ1-1
clone size: few
D gene: -

CDR3 protein: CASSPRIAGGSYNEQFF
CDR3 DNA: TGTGCCAGCTCGCCTAGGATAGCGGGGGGTTCCTACAATGAGCAGTTCTTC
V gene: TRBV18
J gene: TRBJ2-1
clone size: -
D gene: TRBD2

CDR3 protein: CASRERDSNQPQHF
CDR3 DNA: TGTGCCAGCAGAGAAAGGGATAGCAATCAGCCCCAGCATTTT
V gene: TRBV6-5
J gene: TRBJ1-5
clone size: -
D gene: -

CDR3 protein: CASSIARVIGQETQYF
CDR3 DNA: TGTGCCAGTAGTATAGCCAGGGTAATCGGCCAAGAGACCCAGTACTTC
V gene: TRBV19
J gene: TRBJ2-5
clone size: -
D gene: -

CDR3 protein: CASTPWGGLNTEAFF
CDR3 DNA: TGTGCCAGCACCCCTTGGGGGGGTTTGAACACTGAAGCTTTCTTT
V gene: TRBV6-5
J gene: TRBJ1-1
clone size: -
D gene: -

CDR3 protein: CASSEVRDSSGNTIYF
CDR3 DNA: TGTGCCAGCAGTGAAGTCCGGGACAGCTCTGGAAACACCATATATTTT
V gene: TRBV6-1
J gene: TRBJ1-3
clone size: -
D gene: TRBD1

CDR3 protein: CASSYSSGGGQYF
CDR3 DNA: TGTGCCAGCAGTTACTCGAGCGGGGGAGGGCAGTACTTC
V gene: TRBV6-5
J gene: TRBJ2-7
clone size: -
D gene: TRBD2